This TCR beta chain emerged from a study of beta chain features in type 1 diabetes. CDR1 is SGHNT, CDR2 YYREEE, per germline (reference sequence). The V end lost 0 bases, the J end lost 0 bases, and 7 bases lay between the germline ends. This CDR3 has 15 amino acids. Every isolated RNA sample was fully reverse transcribed, so sequencing captured expressed TCRB transcripts. Data came from immunoSEQ multiplex PCR; TCRdb stores just in-frame clones and leaves some out. The data hold under 950,000 clones, with about 17% observed a single time. This clone came up a few times. What was sequenced was naive CD4+ T cells from blood. The receptor's source is a woman between 18 and 29 years old in good health. The genes are TRBV5-4 and TRBJ2-1; no definite D call. The CDR3 loop is CASSLVGNSYNEQFF. The CDR3 coding sequence is TGTGCCAGCAGCTTGGTGGGGAACTCCTACAATGAGCAGTTCTTC.